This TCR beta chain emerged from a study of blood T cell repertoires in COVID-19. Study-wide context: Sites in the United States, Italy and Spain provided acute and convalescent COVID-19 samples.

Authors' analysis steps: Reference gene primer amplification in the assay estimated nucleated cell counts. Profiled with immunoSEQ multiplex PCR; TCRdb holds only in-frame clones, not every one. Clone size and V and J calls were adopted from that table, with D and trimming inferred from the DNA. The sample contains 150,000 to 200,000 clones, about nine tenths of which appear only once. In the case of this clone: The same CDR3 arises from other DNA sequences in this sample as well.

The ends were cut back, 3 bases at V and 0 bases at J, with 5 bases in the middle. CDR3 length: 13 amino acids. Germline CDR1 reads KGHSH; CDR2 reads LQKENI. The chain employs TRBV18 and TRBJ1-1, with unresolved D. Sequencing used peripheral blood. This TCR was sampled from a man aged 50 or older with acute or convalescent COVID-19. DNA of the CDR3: TGTGCCAGCTCACCGGGCATGAACACTGAAGCTTTCTTT. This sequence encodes CASSPGMNTEAFF.